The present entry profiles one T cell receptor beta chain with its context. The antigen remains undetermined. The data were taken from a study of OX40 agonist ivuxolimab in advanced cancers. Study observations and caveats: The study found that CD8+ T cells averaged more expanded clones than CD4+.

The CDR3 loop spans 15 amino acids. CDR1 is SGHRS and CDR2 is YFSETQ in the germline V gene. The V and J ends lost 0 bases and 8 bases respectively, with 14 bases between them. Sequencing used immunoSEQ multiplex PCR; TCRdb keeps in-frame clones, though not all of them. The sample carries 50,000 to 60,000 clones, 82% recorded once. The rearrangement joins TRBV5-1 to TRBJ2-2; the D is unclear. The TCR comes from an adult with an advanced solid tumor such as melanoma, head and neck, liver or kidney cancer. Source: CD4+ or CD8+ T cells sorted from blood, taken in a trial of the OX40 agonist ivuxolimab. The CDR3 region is CASSLDSVIVGELFF. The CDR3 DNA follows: TGCGCCAGCAGCTTGGACAGCGTAATAGTGGGGGAGCTGTTTTTT.